This is a list of T cell receptor beta chains from one sample in a study of T cell responses to AZD1222 COVID-19 vaccine. TCRdb's table, derived via immunoSEQ multiplex PCR, lists solely in-frame clones and lacks some. Of about 180,000 clones in the sample, more than 70% are singletons; the top ten hold approximately 26%. The specimen was peripheral blood, collected 28 days after the second AZD1222 dose. The receptors shown here come from an adult who received the AZD1222 COVID-19 vaccine. CDR3s include the opening cysteine and the closing phenylalanine or tryptophan. D genes are given only for firm matches. The listing skips clone size in some rows; elsewhere it reads once, few, many or a size class.

CDR3 DNA: TGTGCCAGCAGGACGACAGGGTCCGGGGAGCTGTTTTTT
CDR3 protein: CASRTTGSGELFF
clone size: -
D gene: TRBD1
J gene: TRBJ2-2
V gene: TRBV6-4
CDR3 length: 13

CDR3 DNA: TGTGCCGGAGGGACAGGGCTAGGAAACACCATATATTTT
CDR3 protein: CAGGTGLGNTIYF
clone size: few
D gene: TRBD1
J gene: TRBJ1-3
V gene: TRBV5-6
CDR3 length: 13

CDR3 DNA: TGTGCCAGCAGTTTAGGGGGGTTGGGCACTGAAGCTTTCTTT
CDR3 protein: CASSLGGLGTEAFF
clone size: -
D gene: -
J gene: TRBJ1-1
V gene: TRBV28
CDR3 length: 14

CDR3 DNA: TGTGCCAGCAGCCTCGGCGATACGCAGTATTTT
CDR3 protein: CASSLGDTQYF
clone size: -
D gene: -
J gene: TRBJ2-3
V gene: TRBV14
CDR3 length: 11

CDR3 DNA: TGCGCCAGCAGCTTGACTCCTAATGAAAAACTGTTTTTT
CDR3 protein: CASSLTPNEKLFF
clone size: -
D gene: -
J gene: TRBJ1-4
V gene: TRBV5-1
CDR3 length: 13

CDR3 DNA: TGTGTCAGCAGTTTGGGGCAGCTATCCTACGAGCAGTACTTC
CDR3 protein: CVSSLGQLSYEQYF
clone size: -
D gene: -
J gene: TRBJ2-7
V gene: TRBV27
CDR3 length: 14

CDR3 DNA: TGTGCCAGCAGCGTAAGGACAGGGATCGACGAGCAGTACTTC
CDR3 protein: CASSVRTGIDEQYF
clone size: -
D gene: TRBD1
J gene: TRBJ2-7
V gene: TRBV11-2
CDR3 length: 14

CDR3 DNA: TGTGCCAGCAGTGAGAGAGGGGGTCGGGAGACCCAGTACTTC
CDR3 protein: CASSERGGRETQYF
clone size: -
D gene: -
J gene: TRBJ2-5
V gene: TRBV25-1
CDR3 length: 14

CDR3 DNA: TGTGCCAGCATGAAGGAAAGGGAGATCACCGGGGAGCTGTTTTTT
CDR3 protein: CASMKEREITGELFF
clone size: -
D gene: -
J gene: TRBJ2-2
V gene: TRBV25-1
CDR3 length: 15

CDR3 DNA: TGTGCCAGCAGTTCAGGACAGGTAGCCTACGAGCAGTACTTC
CDR3 protein: CASSSGQVAYEQYF
clone size: -
D gene: TRBD1
J gene: TRBJ2-7
V gene: TRBV28
CDR3 length: 14

CDR3 DNA: TGCGCCAGCAGTACTAGCGGGAGGGCCGGAGATACGCAGTATTTT
CDR3 protein: CASSTSGRAGDTQYF
clone size: few
D gene: TRBD2
J gene: TRBJ2-3
V gene: TRBV5-1
CDR3 length: 15

CDR3 DNA: TGTGCCAGCACGGAGGACAGGGCGATTGGCTACACCTTC
CDR3 protein: CASTEDRAIGYTF
clone size: -
D gene: TRBD1
J gene: TRBJ1-2
V gene: TRBV4-2
CDR3 length: 13